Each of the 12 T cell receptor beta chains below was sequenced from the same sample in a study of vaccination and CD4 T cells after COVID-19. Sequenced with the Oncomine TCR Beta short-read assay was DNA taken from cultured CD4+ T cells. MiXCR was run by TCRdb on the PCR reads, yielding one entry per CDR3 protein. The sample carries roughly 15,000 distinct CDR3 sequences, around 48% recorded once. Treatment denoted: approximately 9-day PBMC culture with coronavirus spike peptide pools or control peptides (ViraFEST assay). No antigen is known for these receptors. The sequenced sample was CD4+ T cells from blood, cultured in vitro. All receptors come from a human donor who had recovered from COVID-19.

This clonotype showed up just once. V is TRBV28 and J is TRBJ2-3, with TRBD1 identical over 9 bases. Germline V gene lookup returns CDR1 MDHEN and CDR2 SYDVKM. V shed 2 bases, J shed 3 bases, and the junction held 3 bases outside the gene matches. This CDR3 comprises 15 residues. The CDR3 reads CASSLGTGKTDTQYF. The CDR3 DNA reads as TGTGCCAGCAGTTTAGGGACAGGGAAGACAGATACGCAGTATTTT.

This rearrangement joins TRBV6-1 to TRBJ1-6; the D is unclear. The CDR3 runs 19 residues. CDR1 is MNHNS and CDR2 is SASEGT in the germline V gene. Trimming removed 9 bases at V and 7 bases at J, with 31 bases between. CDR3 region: CASDRAGPGFPQTNSPLHF. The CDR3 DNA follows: TGTGCCAGTGATCGAGCCGGGCCTGGCTTCCCCCAAACAAATTCACCCCTCCACTTT.

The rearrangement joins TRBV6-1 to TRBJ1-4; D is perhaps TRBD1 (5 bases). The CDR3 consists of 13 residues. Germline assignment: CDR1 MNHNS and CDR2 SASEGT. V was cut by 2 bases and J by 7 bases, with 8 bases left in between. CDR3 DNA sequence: TGTGCCAGCAGTGAACAGGGTGGTGAAAAACTGTTTTTT. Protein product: CASSEQGGEKLFF.

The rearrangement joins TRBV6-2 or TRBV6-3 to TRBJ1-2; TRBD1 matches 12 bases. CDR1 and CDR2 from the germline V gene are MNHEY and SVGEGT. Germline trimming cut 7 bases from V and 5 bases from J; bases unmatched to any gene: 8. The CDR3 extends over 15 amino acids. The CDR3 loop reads CASTPGTGGYYGYTF. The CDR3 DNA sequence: TGTGCCAGCACCCCCGGGACAGGGGGCTATTATGGCTACACCTTC.

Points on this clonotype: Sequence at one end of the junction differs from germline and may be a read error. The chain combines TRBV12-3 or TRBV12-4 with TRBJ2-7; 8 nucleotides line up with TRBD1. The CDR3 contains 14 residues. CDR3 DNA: TGTGCCAGCACTTTAGGGACAGGTTCCTACGAGCAGTACTTC. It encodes CASTLGTGSYEQYF.

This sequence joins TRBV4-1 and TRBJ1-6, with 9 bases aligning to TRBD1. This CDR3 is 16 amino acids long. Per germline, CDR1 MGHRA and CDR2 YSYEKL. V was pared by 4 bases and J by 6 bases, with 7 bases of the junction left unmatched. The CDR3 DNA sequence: TGCGCCAGCAGCCGCGGACAGGGGCCGACTAATTCACCCCTCCACTTT. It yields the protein CASSRGQGPTNSPLHF.

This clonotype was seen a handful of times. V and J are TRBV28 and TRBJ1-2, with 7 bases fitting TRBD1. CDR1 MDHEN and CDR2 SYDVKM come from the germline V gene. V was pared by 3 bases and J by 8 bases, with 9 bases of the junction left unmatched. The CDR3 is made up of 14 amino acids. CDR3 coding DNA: TGTGCCAGCAGTTTTTCTAGAGGGGGCGAGGGCTACACCTTC. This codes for CASSFSRGGEGYTF.

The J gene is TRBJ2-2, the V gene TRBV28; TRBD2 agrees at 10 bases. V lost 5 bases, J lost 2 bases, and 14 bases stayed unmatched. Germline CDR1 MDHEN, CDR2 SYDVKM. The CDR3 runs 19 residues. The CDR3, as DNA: TGTGCCAGCAGTCATGGGACTAGCGCGACGAGGGGTAACACCGGGGAGCTGTTTTTT. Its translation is CASSHGTSATRGNTGELFF.

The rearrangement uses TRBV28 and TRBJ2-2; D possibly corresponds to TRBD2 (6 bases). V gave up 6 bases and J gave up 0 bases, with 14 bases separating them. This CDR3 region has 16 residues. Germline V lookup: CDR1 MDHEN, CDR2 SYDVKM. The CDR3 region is CASRRTSSSNTGELFF. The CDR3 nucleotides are TGTGCCAGCAGGCGTACTAGCTCATCGAACACCGGGGAGCTGTTTTTT.

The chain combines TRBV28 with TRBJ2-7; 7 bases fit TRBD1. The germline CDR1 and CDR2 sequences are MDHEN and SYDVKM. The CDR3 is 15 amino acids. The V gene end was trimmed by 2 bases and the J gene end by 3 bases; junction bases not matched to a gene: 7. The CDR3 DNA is TGTGCCAGCAGTTTAGCATCGACAGGGAACTACGAGCAGTACTTC. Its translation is CASSLASTGNYEQYF.

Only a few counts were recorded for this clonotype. The CDR3 is CASSLMPGHQETQYF. The CDR3 bases are TGTGCCAGCTCCTTGATGCCGGGACACCAAGAGACCCAGTACTTC. The chain carries TRBV2 and TRBJ2-5; D is possibly TRBD1 or TRBD2 (5 bases each). Trimming pared 8 bases from V and 0 bases from J, leaving 16 bases between. Germline assignment: CDR1 SNHLY and CDR2 FYNNEI. CDR3 length: 15 amino acids.

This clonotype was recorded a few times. The CDR3 sequence is CSAPDFKRSYNEQFF. The CDR3 DNA reads as TGCAGTGCTCCCGACTTTAAGCGGAGTTACAATGAGCAGTTCTTC. This chain uses TRBV20-1 with TRBJ2-1; TRBD2 might be the D (5 bases). Germline V gene data show CDR1 as DFQATT and CDR2 as SNEGSKA (reference sequence). There are 15 residues in the CDR3. Trimming took 5 bases from V and 4 from J, leaving 18 bases between them.